The 19 T cell receptor beta chains below were found in one sample sequenced in a study of T cell repertoires in cytomegalovirus infection (dated by TCRdb to the late 2010s). The listed sequencing device is Illumina HiSeq 1500. TCRdb cleaned the public reads at Q25 with fastp, built clones with MiXCR and kept in-frame beta chains. Each record represents a unique CDR3 protein, reported with the most common genes and DNA among its rows. A total of hundreds of thousands of distinct CDR3 sequences appear in this sample, roughly a sixth of them only once. The ten largest clones take up around 13% of the sample. The specimen sequenced was PBMCs. The receptors derive from a human donor in good health (CMV status not recorded). Some clones in this sample may be carry-over from other donors' samples.

The rearrangement links TRBV28 to TRBJ1-3, with D possibly being TRBD1 (5 bases). CDR1 MDHEN and CDR2 SYDVKM come from the germline V gene. CDR3 length: 14 residues. V dropped 7 bases and J dropped 2 bases, with 12 bases sitting between them. Here the CDR3 DNA reads TGTGCCAGCACCCGTGGGGGGACTGGAAACACCATATATTTT. Protein sequence: CASTRGGTGNTIYF.

The sample holds many counts of this clonotype. The rearrangement uses TRBV7-9 and TRBJ1-2, with D maybe TRBD1 (5 bases). The ends were cut back, 2 bases at V and 3 bases at J, with 13 bases in the middle. Germline V gene sequence: CDR1 SEHNR, CDR2 FQNEAQ (reference sequence). CDR3 size: 15 residues. CDR3 in amino acids: CASSLRRRVDYGYTF. The DNA for the CDR3 is TGTGCCAGCAGCTTACGACGCAGGGTGGACTATGGCTACACCTTC. Complete variable domain (other parts from reference TRBV7-9 and TRBJ1-2): DTGVSQNPRHKITKRGQNVTFRCDPISEHNRLYWYRQTLGQGPEFLTYFQNEAQLEKSRLLSDRFSAERPKGSFSTLEIQRTEQGDSAMYLCASSLRRRVDYGYTFGSGTRLTVV.

Only a few counts were recorded for this clonotype. The V gene is TRBV7-9, the J gene TRBJ2-5; the D is unclear. Germline assignment: CDR1 SEHNR and CDR2 FQNEAQ (reference sequence). This CDR3 is 12 amino acids long. V lost 3 bases to trimming and J lost 5 bases, with 7 bases between them. This chain's CDR3 is CASSLDPETQYF. As DNA, the CDR3 is TGTGCCAGCAGCTTGGACCCGGAGACCCAGTACTTC.

This clonotype was observed at least ten times. The chain combines TRBV7-2 with TRBJ2-1; TRBD2 aligns across 13 bases. This CDR3 is built from 15 residues. Germline V lookup: CDR1 SGHTA, CDR2 FQGNSA. V lost 4 bases, J lost 7 bases, and 4 bases stayed unmatched. The CDR3 DNA follows: TGTGCCAGCAGCTCACTAGCGGGGGGGGCAAATGAGCAGTTCTTC. This translates into CASSSLAGGANEQFF.

This chain joins TRBV6-2 or TRBV6-3 and TRBJ1-5; D unclear. Trimming removed 11 bases at V and 0 bases at J, with 8 bases between. This CDR3 region has 12 residues. In germline, CDR1 is MNHEY, CDR2 SVGEGT. This CDR3 reads CAGGGSNQPQHF. The CDR3 DNA reads as TGTGCCGGAGGCGGTAGCAATCAGCCCCAGCATTTT.

The chain employs TRBV4-1 and TRBJ1-4; D ambiguous. The CDR3 is made up of 16 amino acids. Trimming pared 0 bases from V and 5 bases from J, leaving 13 bases between. Germline V gene data show CDR1 as MGHRA and CDR2 as YSYEKL. CDR3: CASSQDPSPSNEKLFF. The CDR3 DNA is TGCGCCAGCAGCCAAGATCCCAGCCCCTCCAATGAAAAACTGTTTTTT.

The chain recombines TRBV5-1 with TRBJ2-7; possibly TRBD2 for D (5 bases). Germline values: CDR1 SGHRS, CDR2 YFSETQ. V was trimmed by 2 bases and J by 4 bases, leaving 10 bases between them. This CDR3 is built from 13 residues. The CDR3, as DNA: TGCGCCAGCAGCTTTTGGGGAGAATACGAGCAGTACTTC. It is translated as CASSFWGEYEQYF.

This clonotype was counted at least ten times. The V and J genes are TRBV28 and TRBJ1-5; no clear D. Germline CDR1 MDHEN, CDR2 SYDVKM. V lost 2 bases and J 7 bases, leaving 6 bases between the germline ends. This CDR3 has 12 amino acids. CDR3 loop: CASSLPRQPQHF. The CDR3 DNA reads as TGTGCCAGCAGTTTACCGCGCCAGCCCCAGCATTTT.

This clonotype was seen only a few times. V is TRBV6-5 and J is TRBJ1-2; no definite D call. This CDR3 comprises 16 residues. V was trimmed by 0 bases and J by 8 bases, leaving 19 bases between them. Germline V gene lookup returns CDR1 MNHEY and CDR2 SVGAGI. The CDR3 bases are TGTGCCAGCAGTTACTCTGGAATACCCACTAAAGAAGGCTACACCTTC. It specifies CASSYSGIPTKEGYTF.

Ten or more counts support this clonotype. The chain couples TRBV6-5 to TRBJ1-2; D call uncertain. The length of the CDR3 is 12 residues. Germline V gene sequence: CDR1 MNHEY, CDR2 SVGAGI. The V end lost 0 bases, the J end lost 8 bases, and 7 bases lay between the germline ends. As DNA, the CDR3 is TGTGCCAGCAGTTACTCCCTGGTGGGCTACACCTTC. Encoded protein: CASSYSLVGYTF.

This clonotype was recorded a few times. The J gene is TRBJ2-7, the V gene TRBV10-3; TRBD1 aligns across 7 bases. The CDR3 runs to 14 residues. Germline V gene lookup returns CDR1 ENHRY and CDR2 SYGVKD. V was clipped by 9 bases and J by 0 bases; unmatched bases: 8. The DNA for the CDR3 is TGTGCCATAGGCTCTGCAGGGGGCTCCTACGAGCAGTACTTC. This gives the protein CAIGSAGGSYEQYF.

This chain links TRBV10-3 with TRBJ2-2; TRBD2 matches 7 bases. Per the germline V gene, CDR1 is ENHRY and CDR2 is SYGVKD. The V segment lost 3 bases and the J segment 4 bases; nucleotides outside the gene matches: 2. The CDR3 runs 14 residues. CDR3 sequence (DNA): TGTGCCATCAGTGACAGGGAGGGCACCGGGGAGCTGTTTTTT. This encodes CAISDREGTGELFF.

This clonotype appeared a few times. The chain uses TRBV6-6 and TRBJ1-1, with 10 bases lining up with TRBD1. J gave up 7 bases and V 6 bases, and 8 bases lay outside the gene matches. The CDR3 consists of 14 residues. Germline V gene sequence: CDR1 MNHNY, CDR2 SVGAGI (reference sequence). CDR3 nucleotide sequence: TGTGCCAGCAGCTGGGACAGGGGTTGGTGTGAAGCTTTCTTT. Translation gives CASSWDRGWCEAFF.

As concerns this clonotype: At one end the junction does not follow the germline gene, possibly because of a read error. This chain uses TRBV12-3 or TRBV12-4 with TRBJ1-2; the D gene is possibly TRBD1 (5 bases). The CDR3 runs 13 residues. This CDR3 reads CANSNLGHYGYTF. The CDR3 DNA reads as TGTGCCAACAGTAACCTGGGGCACTATGGCTACACCTTC.

This clonotype was found many times. The J gene is TRBJ2-7, the V gene TRBV7-2; D not resolved. Trimming took 3 bases from V and 0 from J, leaving 6 bases between them. CDR1 and CDR2 (germline): SGHTA, FQGNSA. The CDR3 contains 13 residues. The chain's CDR3 is CASSFTDSYEQYF. As DNA, the CDR3 is TGTGCCAGCAGCTTCACAGACTCCTACGAGCAGTACTTC.

V and J are TRBV5-6 and TRBJ2-3, with 11 nucleotides matching TRBD2. V shed 4 bases, J shed 4 bases, and the junction held 8 bases outside the gene matches. The germline CDR1 and CDR2 sequences are SGHDT and YYEEEE. The CDR3 sequence is 16 residues long. The CDR3 sequence is CASSAGLAGAPDTQYF. CDR3 nucleotides: TGTGCCAGCAGCGCCGGACTAGCGGGTGCACCAGATACGCAGTATTTT.

This clonotype turned up a few times. V usage is TRBV4-1 and J usage is TRBJ2-1, with D perhaps TRBD2 (5 bases). The germline CDR1 and CDR2 sequences are MGHRA and YSYEKL. This CDR3 is 13 amino acids long. The V gene lost 1 base and the J gene lost 12 bases, with 13 bases spanning the gap. The CDR3 loop is CASSQVRTSRQFF. In DNA form, the CDR3 reads TGCGCCAGCAGCCAAGTCCGGACTTCAAGGCAGTTCTTC.

This clonotype was found many times. The chain uses TRBV20-1 and TRBJ1-1; TRBD1 is a possible D gene (5 bases). The CDR3 has 16 amino acids. Germline assignment: CDR1 DFQATT and CDR2 SNEGSKA (reference sequence). The V end lost 6 bases, the J end lost 1 base, and 21 bases lay between the germline ends. The CDR3 DNA follows: TGCAGTGCCCCGGGGGAACGGGGACTCAGGAACACTGAAGCTTTCTTT. Protein product: CSAPGERGLRNTEAFF.

The CDR3 nucleotides are TGTGCCAGCAGTTACGTCGGGGGGCAGGGAGATACGCAGTATTTT. Translation gives CASSYVGGQGDTQYF. The chain uses TRBV6-5 and TRBJ2-3; possible D gene TRBD2, 7 bases. CDR1 is MNHEY and CDR2 is SVGAGI in the germline V gene. The CDR3 consists of 15 residues. V gave up 2 bases and J gave up 5 bases, with 14 bases separating them.